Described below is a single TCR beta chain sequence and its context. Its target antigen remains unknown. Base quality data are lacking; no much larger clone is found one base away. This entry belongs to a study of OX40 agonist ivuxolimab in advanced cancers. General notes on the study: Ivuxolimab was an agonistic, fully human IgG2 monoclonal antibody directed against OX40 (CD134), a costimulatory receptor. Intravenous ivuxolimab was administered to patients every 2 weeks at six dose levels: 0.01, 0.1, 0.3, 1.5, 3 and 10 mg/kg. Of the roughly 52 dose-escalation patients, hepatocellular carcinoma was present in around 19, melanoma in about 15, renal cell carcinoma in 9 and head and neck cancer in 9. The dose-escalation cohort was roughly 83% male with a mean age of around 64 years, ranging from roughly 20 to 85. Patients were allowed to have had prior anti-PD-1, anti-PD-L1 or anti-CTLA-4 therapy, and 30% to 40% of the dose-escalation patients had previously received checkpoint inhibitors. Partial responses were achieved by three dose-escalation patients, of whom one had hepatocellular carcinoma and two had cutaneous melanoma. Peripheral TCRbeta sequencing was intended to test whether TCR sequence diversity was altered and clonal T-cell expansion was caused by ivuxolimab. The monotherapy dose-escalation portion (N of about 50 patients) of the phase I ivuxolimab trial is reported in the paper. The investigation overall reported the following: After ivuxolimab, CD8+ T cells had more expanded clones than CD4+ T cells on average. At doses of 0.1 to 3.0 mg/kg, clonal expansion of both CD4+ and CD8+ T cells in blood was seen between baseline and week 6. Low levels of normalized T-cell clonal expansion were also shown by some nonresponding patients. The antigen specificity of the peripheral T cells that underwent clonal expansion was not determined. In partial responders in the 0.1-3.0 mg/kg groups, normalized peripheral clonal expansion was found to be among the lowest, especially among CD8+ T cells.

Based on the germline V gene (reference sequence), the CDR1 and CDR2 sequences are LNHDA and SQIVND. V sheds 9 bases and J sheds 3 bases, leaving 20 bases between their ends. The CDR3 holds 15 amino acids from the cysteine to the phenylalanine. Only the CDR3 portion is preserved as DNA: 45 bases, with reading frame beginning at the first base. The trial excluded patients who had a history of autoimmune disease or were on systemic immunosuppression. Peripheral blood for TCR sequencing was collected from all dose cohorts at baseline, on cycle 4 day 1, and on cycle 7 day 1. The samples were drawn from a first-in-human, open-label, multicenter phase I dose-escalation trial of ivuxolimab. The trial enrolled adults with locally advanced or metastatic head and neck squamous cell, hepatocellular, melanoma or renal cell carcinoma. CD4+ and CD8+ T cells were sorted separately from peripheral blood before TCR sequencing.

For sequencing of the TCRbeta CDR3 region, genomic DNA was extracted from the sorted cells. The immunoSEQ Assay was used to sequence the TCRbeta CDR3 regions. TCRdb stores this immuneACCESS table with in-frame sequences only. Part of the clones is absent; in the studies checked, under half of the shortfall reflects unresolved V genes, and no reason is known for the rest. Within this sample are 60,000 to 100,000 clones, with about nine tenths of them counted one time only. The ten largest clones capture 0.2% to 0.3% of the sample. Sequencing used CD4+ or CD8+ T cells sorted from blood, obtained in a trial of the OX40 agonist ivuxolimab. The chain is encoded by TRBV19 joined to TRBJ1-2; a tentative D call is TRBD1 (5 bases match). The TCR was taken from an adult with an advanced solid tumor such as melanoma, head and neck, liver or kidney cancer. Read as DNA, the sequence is TGTGCCAGCAAAAAACGGCGGGGCATGGACTATGGCTACACCTTC. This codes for CASKKRRGMDYGYTF.